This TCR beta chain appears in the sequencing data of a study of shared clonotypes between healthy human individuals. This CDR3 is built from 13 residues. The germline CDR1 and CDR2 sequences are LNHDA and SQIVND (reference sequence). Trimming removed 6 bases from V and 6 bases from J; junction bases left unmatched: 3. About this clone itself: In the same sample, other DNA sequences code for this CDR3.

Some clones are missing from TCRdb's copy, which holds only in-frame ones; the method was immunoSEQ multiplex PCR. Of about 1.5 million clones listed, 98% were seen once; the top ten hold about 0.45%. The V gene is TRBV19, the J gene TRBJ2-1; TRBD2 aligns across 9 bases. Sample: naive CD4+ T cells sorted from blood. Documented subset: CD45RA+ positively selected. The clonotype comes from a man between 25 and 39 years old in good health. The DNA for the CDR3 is TGTGCCAGTAGGACTAGCGGCTCCAATGAGCAGTTCTTC. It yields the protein CASRTSGSNEQFF.